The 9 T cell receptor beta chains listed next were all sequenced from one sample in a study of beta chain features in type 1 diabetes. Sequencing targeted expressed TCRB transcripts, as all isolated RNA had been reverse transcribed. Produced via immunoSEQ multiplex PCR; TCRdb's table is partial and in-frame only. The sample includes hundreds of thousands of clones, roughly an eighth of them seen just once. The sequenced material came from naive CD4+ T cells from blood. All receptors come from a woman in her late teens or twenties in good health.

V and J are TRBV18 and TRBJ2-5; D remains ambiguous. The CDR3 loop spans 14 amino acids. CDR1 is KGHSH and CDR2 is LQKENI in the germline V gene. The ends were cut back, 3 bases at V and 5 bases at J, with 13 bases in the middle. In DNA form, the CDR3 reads TGTGCCAGCTCACCGTCCAGGTTATACGAGACCCAGTACTTC. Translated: CASSPSRLYETQYF.

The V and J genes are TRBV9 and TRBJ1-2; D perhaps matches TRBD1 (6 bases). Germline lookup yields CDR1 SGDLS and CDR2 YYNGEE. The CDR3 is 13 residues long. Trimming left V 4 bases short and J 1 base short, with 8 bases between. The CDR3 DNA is TGTGCCAGCAGCCCGGACAGTAACTATGGCTACACCTTC. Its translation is CASSPDSNYGYTF.

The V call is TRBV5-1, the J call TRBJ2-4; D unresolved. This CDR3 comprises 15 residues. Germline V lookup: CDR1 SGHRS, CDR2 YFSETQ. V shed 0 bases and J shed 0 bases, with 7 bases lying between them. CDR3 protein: CASSLVAVAKNIQYF. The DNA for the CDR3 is TGCGCCAGCAGCTTGGTGGCGGTAGCCAAAAACATTCAGTACTTC. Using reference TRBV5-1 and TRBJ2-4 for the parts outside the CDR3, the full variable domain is KAGVTQTPRYLIKTRGQQVTLSCSPISGHRSVSWYQQTPGQGLQFLFEYFSETQRNKGNFPGRFSGRQFSNSRSEMNVSTLELGDSALYLCASSLVAVAKNIQYFGAGTRLSVL.

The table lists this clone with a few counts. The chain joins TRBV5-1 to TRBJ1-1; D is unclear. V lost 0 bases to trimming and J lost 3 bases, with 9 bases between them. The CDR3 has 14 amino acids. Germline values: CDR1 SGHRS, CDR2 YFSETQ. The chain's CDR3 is CASSLGTSYTEAFF. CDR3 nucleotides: TGCGCCAGCAGCTTGGGGACTTCTTACACTGAAGCTTTCTTT.

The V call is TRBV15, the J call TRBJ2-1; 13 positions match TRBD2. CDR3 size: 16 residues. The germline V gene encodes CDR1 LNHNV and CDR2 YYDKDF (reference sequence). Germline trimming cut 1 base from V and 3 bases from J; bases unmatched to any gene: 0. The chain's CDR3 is CATSRGLAGGYNEQFF. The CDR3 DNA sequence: TGTGCCACCAGCAGAGGACTAGCGGGAGGCTACAATGAGCAGTTCTTC.

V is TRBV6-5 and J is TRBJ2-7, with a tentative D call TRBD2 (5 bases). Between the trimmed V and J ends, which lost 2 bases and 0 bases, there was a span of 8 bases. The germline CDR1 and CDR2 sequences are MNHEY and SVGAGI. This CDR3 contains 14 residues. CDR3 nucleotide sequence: TGTGCCAGCAGTTACGCTCGGGGCTCCTACGAGCAGTACGTC. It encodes CASSYARGSYEQYV.

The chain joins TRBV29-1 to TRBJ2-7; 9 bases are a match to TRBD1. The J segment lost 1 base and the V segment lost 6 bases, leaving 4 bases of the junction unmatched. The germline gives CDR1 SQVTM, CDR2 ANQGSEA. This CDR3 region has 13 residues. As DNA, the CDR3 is TGCAGCGTCCGGGACAGGGCGTCCTACGAGCAGTACTTC. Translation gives CSVRDRASYEQYF.

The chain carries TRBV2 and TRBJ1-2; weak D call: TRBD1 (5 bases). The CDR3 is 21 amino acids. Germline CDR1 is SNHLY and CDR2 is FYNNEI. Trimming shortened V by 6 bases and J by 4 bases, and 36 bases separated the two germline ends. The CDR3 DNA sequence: TGTGCCAGCAGGAGCCGTGGACGGGACTGGGTCTTGGGACTGGCTTCCTATGGCTACACCTTC. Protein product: CASRSRGRDWVLGLASYGYTF. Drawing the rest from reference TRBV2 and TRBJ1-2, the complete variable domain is EPEVTQTPSHQVTQMGQEVILRCVPISNHLYFYWYRQILGQKVEFLVSFYNNEISEKSEIFDDQFSVERPDGSNFTLKIRSTKLEDSAMYFCASRSRGRDWVLGLASYGYTFGSGTRLTVV.

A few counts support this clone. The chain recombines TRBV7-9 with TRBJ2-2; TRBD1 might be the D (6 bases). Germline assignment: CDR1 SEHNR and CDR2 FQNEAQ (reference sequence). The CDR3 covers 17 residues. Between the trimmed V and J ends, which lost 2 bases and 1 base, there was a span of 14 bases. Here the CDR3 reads CASSLRTWGQNTGELFF. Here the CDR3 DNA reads TGTGCCAGCAGCTTAAGGACTTGGGGACAGAACACCGGGGAGCTGTTTTTT.